What follows are 20 T cell receptor beta chains derived from one specimen sequenced in a study of blood T cell repertoires in COVID-19. Method: immunoSEQ multiplex PCR; TCRdb's copy keeps in-frame clones and lacks some. The sample holds some 260,000 clones; 80% to 90% are singletons and the top ten take approximately 4.3%. The specimen was PBMCs or T cells enriched from blood (not recorded which). These receptors came from a young man with acute COVID-19.

The rearrangement joins TRBV24-1 to TRBJ1-5; D remains ambiguous. The V end was cut by 2 bases, the J end by 1 base, with 5 bases between. Germline V gene lookup returns CDR1 KGHDR and CDR2 SFDVKD. This CDR3 contains 14 residues. The CDR3 sequence is CATSDWESNQPQHF. CDR3 nucleotides: TGTGCCACCAGTGATTGGGAGAGCAATCAGCCCCAGCATTTT.

This clone appeared a single time. This rearrangement joins TRBV19 to TRBJ1-4, with D unclear. Trimming shortened V by 6 bases and J by 4 bases, and 9 bases separated the two germline ends. The CDR3 length is 13 residues. In germline, CDR1 is LNHDA, CDR2 SQIVND (reference sequence). CDR3 loop: CASSLRSNEKLFF. The CDR3, as DNA: TGTGCCAGTAGCTTAAGGAGTAATGAAAAACTGTTTTTT. The variable domain in full, completed from reference TRBV19 and TRBJ1-4, reads DGGITQSPKYLFRKEGQNVTLSCEQNLNHDAMYWYRQDPGQGLRLIYYSQIVNDFQKGDIAEGYSVSREKKESFPLTVTSAQKNPTAFYLCASSLRSNEKLFFGSGTQLSVL.

This CDR3 is CASSQQDRVYGYTF. In nucleotides, the CDR3 is TGCGCCAGCAGCCAACAAGACAGGGTGTATGGCTACACCTTC. The rearrangement uses TRBV4-1 and TRBJ1-2, with TRBD1 matching 7 bases. CDR3 length equals 14 residues. Unmatched junction bases numbered 5, after V lost 2 bases and J lost 5 bases. Germline values: CDR1 MGHRA, CDR2 YSYEKL.

The chain couples TRBV28 to TRBJ2-1, with 8 bases identical to TRBD2. The CDR3 spans 15 residues. CDR1 MDHEN and CDR2 SYDVKM come from the germline V gene. V shed 3 bases, J shed 3 bases, and the junction held 4 bases outside the gene matches. The CDR3, as DNA: TGTGCCAGCAGTTTCCAGGGACTAGGCTACAATGAGCAGTTCTTC. As protein: CASSFQGLGYNEQFF. Looking up the rest from reference TRBV28 and TRBJ2-1 gives the full variable domain: DVKVTQSSRYLVKRTGEKVFLECVQDMDHENMFWYRQDPGLGLRLIYFSYDVKMKEKGDIPEGYSVSREKKERFSLILESASTNQTSMYLCASSFQGLGYNEQFFGPGTRLTVL.

This chain joins TRBV7-2 and TRBJ2-1; 7 nucleotides agree with TRBD2. Per germline, CDR1 SGHTA and CDR2 FQGNSA. The CDR3 is made up of 15 amino acids. J was trimmed by 8 bases and V by 1 base; bases with no gene match: 8. The chain's CDR3 is CASSLGGGRRDEQFF. CDR3 nucleotide sequence: TGTGCCAGCAGCTTAGGGGGGGGACGAAGGGATGAGCAGTTCTTC.

The V and J genes are TRBV11-3 and TRBJ2-7, with D unclear. V dropped 1 base and J dropped 4 bases, with 8 bases sitting between them. Per the germline V gene, CDR1 is SGHNT and CDR2 is YENEEA. The CDR3 extends over 13 amino acids. The DNA of the CDR3 is TGTGCCAGCAGCTTAGGTGCGGTTTACGAGCAGTACGTC. Amino acids: CASSLGAVYEQYV.

This chain connects TRBV2 to TRBJ1-2; no reliable D call. V lost 7 bases, J lost 4 bases, and 13 bases lay in between. The germline gives CDR1 SNHLY, CDR2 FYNNEI. The CDR3 is made up of 13 amino acids. The CDR3 DNA follows: TGTGCCAGCAAAGGAGGGATCGCCTATGGCTACACCTTC. Protein sequence: CASKGGIAYGYTF.

V gene TRBV7-3 combines with J gene TRBJ2-1, with TRBD2 identical over 9 bases. This CDR3 comprises 15 residues. Germline CDR1 SGHTA, CDR2 FQGTGA. J gave up 7 bases and V 5 bases, and 9 bases lay outside the gene matches. The CDR3 sequence: CASSQVASGENEQFF. Here the CDR3 DNA reads TGTGCCAGCAGCCAAGTGGCTAGCGGGGAGAATGAGCAGTTCTTC.

This clone was observed a few times. This chain joins TRBV6-1 and TRBJ1-3; D is perhaps TRBD1 (5 bases). The V end was cut by 1 base, the J end by 3 bases, with 13 bases between. Germline V gives CDR1 MNHNS, CDR2 SASEGT. This CDR3 has 16 residues. CDR3 sequence: CASSEEPGLGGNTIYF. CDR3 in DNA: TGTGCCAGCAGTGAAGAGCCAGGGTTAGGTGGAAACACCATATATTTT.

This chain uses TRBV19 with TRBJ2-1, with 7 bases that match TRBD1. CDR3 length equals 16 residues. In germline, CDR1 is LNHDA, CDR2 SQIVND (reference sequence). V was clipped by 5 bases and J by 5 bases; unmatched bases: 12. The CDR3 here is CASSVSGTVVNNEQFF. The CDR3 nucleotides read TGTGCCAGTAGTGTTTCCGGGACAGTCGTGAACAATGAGCAGTTCTTC.

This clone showed up just once. The gene calls are TRBV3-1 (or the pseudogene TRBV3-2) and TRBJ1-5, with D unresolved. V was cut by 2 bases and J by 3 bases, with 8 bases left in between. The CDR3 has 14 residues. CDR1 and CDR2 (germline): LGHDT, YNNKEL (reference sequence). The CDR3 spells CASSQSVNNQPQHF. In DNA, the CDR3 is TGTGCCAGCAGCCAATCAGTGAACAATCAGCCCCAGCATTTT.

The rearrangement links TRBV7-9 to TRBJ1-1; no firm D call. V lost 0 bases and J 0 bases, leaving 8 bases between the germline ends. Germline CDR1 reads SEHNR; CDR2 reads FQNEAQ (reference sequence). The CDR3 sequence is 15 residues long. The CDR3 sequence: CASSLAQAMNTEAFF. CDR3 sequence (DNA): TGTGCCAGCAGCTTAGCCCAGGCAATGAACACTGAAGCTTTCTTT.

The count of this clone is one. This chain uses TRBV9 with TRBJ1-3, with TRBD1 matching 10 bases. The V segment lost 7 bases and the J segment 0 bases; nucleotides outside the gene matches: 13. The CDR3 length is 18 residues. The germline CDR1 and CDR2 sequences are SGDLS and YYNGEE. The CDR3 nucleotides are TGTGCCAGCTCCGTAGGGGGGACAGGGGTCCTCTCTGGAAACACCATATATTTT. As protein: CASSVGGTGVLSGNTIYF.

J is TRBJ2-2 and V is TRBV18; TRBD1 matches 12 bases. Germline V gene sequence: CDR1 KGHSH, CDR2 LQKENI. This CDR3 spans 18 amino acids. J was trimmed by 6 bases and V by 6 bases; bases with no gene match: 14. This CDR3 is CASSTRTPGQGASGELFF. DNA of the CDR3: TGTGCCAGCTCCACACGGACTCCGGGACAGGGGGCATCCGGGGAGCTGTTTTTT.

V usage is TRBV5-1 and J usage is TRBJ2-1; 15 nucleotides match TRBD2. The germline V gene encodes CDR1 SGHRS and CDR2 YFSETQ. This CDR3 contains 16 residues. With V trimmed by 3 bases and J by 6 bases, 4 bases remained unmatched. In nucleotides, the CDR3 is TGCGCCAGCAGCTGGACTAGCGGGAGGGCCGGCAATGAGCAGTTCTTC. It yields the protein CASSWTSGRAGNEQFF.

The genes are TRBV12-3 or TRBV12-4 and TRBJ1-5, with D unclear. The ends were cut back, 2 bases at V and 7 bases at J, with 9 bases in the middle. The CDR3 covers 13 residues. The CDR3 DNA reads as TGTGCCAGCAGTTTAATGTGGGAGCAGCCCCAGCATTTT. Translation gives CASSLMWEQPQHF.

The V gene is TRBV10-3, the J gene TRBJ2-1; TRBD2 matches 9 bases. The V gene end was trimmed by 2 bases and the J gene end by 6 bases; junction bases not matched to a gene: 14. There are 18 residues in the CDR3. From germline, CDR1 is ENHRY and CDR2 SYGVKD. CDR3 nucleotide sequence: TGTGCCATCAGTGAGCCTGAGAGGGCTAGCGGGGCCCTCAATGAGCAGTTCTTC. This sequence encodes CAISEPERASGALNEQFF.

The V gene is TRBV7-2, the J gene TRBJ1-6; 8 nucleotides line up with TRBD1. The V segment lost 5 bases and the J segment 7 bases; nucleotides outside the gene matches: 13. Germline CDR1 reads SGHTA; CDR2 reads FQGNSA. CDR3 length: 17 amino acids. CDR3 DNA: TGTGCCAGCAGCCCCCGGTCCCAGGGGGCGAGAAATTCACCCCTCCACTTT. Translated, it gives CASSPRSQGARNSPLHF.

V usage is TRBV5-6 and J usage is TRBJ2-1, with 11 bases aligning to TRBD2. Germline V CDR1 and CDR2: SGHDT, YYEEEE. J lost 3 bases, V lost 4 bases, and 3 bases had no gene match. This CDR3 is built from 15 residues. CDR3 bases: TGTGCCAGCAGCCCGGGACTAGCGGACTACAATGAGCAGTTCTTC. Translating it yields CASSPGLADYNEQFF.

Of note for this clone: The junction and the germline gene differ at one end; a read error may be behind it. This chain uses TRBV5-1 with TRBJ2-1, with a tentative D call TRBD2 (5 bases). Germline lookup yields CDR1 SGHRS and CDR2 YFSETQ. The CDR3 runs to 15 residues. In DNA, the CDR3 is TGTGCCAGCAGCCAACGGGAAAGCCTCACCAATGAGCAGTTCTTC. This sequence encodes CASSQRESLTNEQFF.